This TCR beta chain was retrieved from a study of cytomegalovirus exposure and HLA in healthy donors. The donors were members of the roughly 120-subject validation cohort (separate from the approximately 670-subject first cohort). Data came from immunoSEQ multiplex PCR; TCRdb stores just in-frame clones and leaves some out. The sample yields 200,000 to 250,000 clones, over 75% seen once. V lost 7 bases and J 3 bases, leaving 10 bases between the germline ends. CDR1 and CDR2 from the germline V gene are GTSNPN and SVGIG (reference sequence). This CDR3 contains 11 residues. In the case of this clone: The antigen is undetermined.

Broader study findings: Many donors shared some public TCRs, even though most TCR sequences were rare.

Sequencing used PBMCs. This TCR was recovered from a woman under 30 in good health and CMV-seropositive. This chain links TRBV30 with TRBJ2-7; D possibly corresponds to TRBD2 (5 bases). CDR3: CASTRIYEQYF. CDR3 coding DNA: TGTGCCTCCACTAGAATCTACGAGCAGTACTTC. The full variable domain, in which reference TRBV30 and TRBJ2-7 provide the parts outside the CDR3, is SQTIHQWPATLVQPVGSPLSLECTVEGTSNPNLYWYRQAAGRGLQLLFYSVGIGQISSEVPQNLSASRPQDRQFILSSKKLLLSDSGFYLCASTRIYEQYFGPGTRLTVT.